This entry concerns a single T cell receptor (beta chain). Germline CDR1 SNHLY, CDR2 FYNNEI. The CDR3 loop spans 13 amino acids. V shed 3 bases and J shed 3 bases, with 6 bases lying between them. Researchers ran the assay at a deep level. The protocol was immunoSEQ multiplex PCR, while the TCRdb copy is restricted to in-frame clones and leaves out a portion. The sample has roughly 2.5 million clones, roughly 92% seen once. This sample is drawn from a study of shared clonotypes between healthy human individuals. Sequenced sample: naive CD4+ T cells sorted from blood. Sample subset: CD45RA+ positively selected. The chain couples TRBV2 to TRBJ1-5; D is undetermined. The source of this sequence is a man aged 18-30 years in good health. CDR3 in amino acids: CASSERANQPQHF. As DNA, the CDR3 is TGTGCCAGCAGTGAGAGGGCCAATCAGCCCCAGCATTTT.